This T cell receptor beta chain came from a study of T cell changes during pregnancy in multiple sclerosis. TCRdb's table, derived via immunoSEQ multiplex PCR, lists solely in-frame clones and lacks some. The sample records 33,000 or so clones, 90% being singletons. The germline gives CDR1 SGHVS, CDR2 FQNEAQ. V lost 2 bases and J lost 1, with 12 bases in between. The CDR3 is 16 amino acids. This clonotype was obtained from a female donor in good health, enrolled as a control in a pregnancy study. The sequences come from peripheral blood, collected in the third trimester of pregnancy. The V gene is TRBV7-8, the J gene TRBJ1-5; D is undetermined. CDR3 sequence: CASSLSLAGSNQPQHF. CDR3 nucleotide sequence: TGTGCCAGCAGCTTAAGCTTGGCGGGGAGCAATCAGCCCCAGCATTTT.